Following are 3 T cell receptor beta chains from one sample sequenced in a study of Graves' ophthalmopathy and Graves' hyperthyroidism. RNA transcripts were the source from which TCR beta CDR3 regions were amplified. After a first-round RT-PCR with HTBI primers, a second-round multiplex PCR was run. TCRdb re-called the multiplex PCR reads with MiXCR, one entry per CDR3 protein. This sample has hundreds of thousands of distinct CDR3 sequences, with under 25% found just once. Sequencing used peripheral blood. The receptor set was obtained from a young woman with stable Graves' hyperthyroidism.

This clonotype was seen at least ten times. The chain uses TRBV12-3 or TRBV12-4 and TRBJ1-1, with D tentatively TRBD1 (6 bases). The V end lost 5 bases, the J end lost 4 bases, and 17 bases lay between the germline ends. CDR3 size: 15 residues. In DNA, the CDR3 is TGTGCCAGCAGTACCCAGACAGGCGGAGCCACTGAAGCTTTCTTT. Its protein product is CASSTQTGGATEAFF.

This clonotype was found many times. The chain has TRBV9 and TRBJ1-3, with D possibly matching TRBD1 (5 bases). V dropped 4 bases and J dropped 0 bases, with 14 bases sitting between them. Germline V CDR1 and CDR2: SGDLS, YYNGEE. The CDR3 totals 16 residues. CDR3 sequence: CASSTSRGFSGNTIYF. The CDR3, as DNA: TGTGCCAGCAGCACTTCAAGGGGTTTCTCTGGAAACACCATATATTTT.

This clonotype was observed at least ten times. The gene calls are TRBV6-2 or TRBV6-3 and TRBJ2-5, with D perhaps assigned TRBD1 or TRBD2 (7 bases each). Germline CDR1 MNHEY, CDR2 SVGEGT. V was trimmed by 5 bases and J by 7 bases, leaving 14 bases between them. The CDR3 consists of 13 residues. The CDR3 spells CASSKTGEGTQYF. DNA of the CDR3: TGTGCCAGCAGTAAAACAGGGGAGGGGACCCAGTACTTC.